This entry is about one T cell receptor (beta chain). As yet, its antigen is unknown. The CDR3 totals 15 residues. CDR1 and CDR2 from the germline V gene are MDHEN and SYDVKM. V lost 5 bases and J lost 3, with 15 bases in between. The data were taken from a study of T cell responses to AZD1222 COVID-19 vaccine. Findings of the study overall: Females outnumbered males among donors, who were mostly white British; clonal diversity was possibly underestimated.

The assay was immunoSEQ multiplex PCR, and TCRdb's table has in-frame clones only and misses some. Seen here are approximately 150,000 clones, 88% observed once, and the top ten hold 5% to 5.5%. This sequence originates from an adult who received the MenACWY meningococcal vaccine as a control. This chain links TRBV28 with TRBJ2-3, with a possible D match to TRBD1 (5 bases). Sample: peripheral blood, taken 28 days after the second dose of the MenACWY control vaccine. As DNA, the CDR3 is TGTGCCAGCAGTCCGCTAGGGGTTGCGACAGATACGCAGTATTTT. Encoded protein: CASSPLGVATDTQYF.